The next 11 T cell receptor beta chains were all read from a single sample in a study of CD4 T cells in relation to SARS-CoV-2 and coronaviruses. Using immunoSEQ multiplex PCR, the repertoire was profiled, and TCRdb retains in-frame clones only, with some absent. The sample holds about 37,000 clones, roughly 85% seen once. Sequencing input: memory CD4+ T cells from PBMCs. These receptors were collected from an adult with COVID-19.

For the CDR3, the DNA is TGTGCCAGCAGCGTACAGGGTTGGGGCAATCAGCCCCAGCATTTT. Translation: CASSVQGWGNQPQHF. The genes are TRBV7-2 and TRBJ1-5, with D perhaps TRBD1 (6 bases). Germline V gene data show CDR1 as SGHTA and CDR2 as FQGNSA. V gave up 5 bases and J gave up 2 bases, with 13 bases separating them. CDR3 length: 15 residues.

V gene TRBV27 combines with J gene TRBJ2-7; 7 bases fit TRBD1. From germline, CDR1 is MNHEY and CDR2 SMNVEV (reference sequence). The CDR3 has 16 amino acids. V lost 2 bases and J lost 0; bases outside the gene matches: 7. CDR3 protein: CASSLVRAGGSYEQYF. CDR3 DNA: TGTGCCAGCAGTTTAGTCCGGGCAGGGGGCTCCTACGAGCAGTACTTC.

In nucleotides, the CDR3 is TGTGCCAGCAGCCCCGAGAGTGACAATGAGCAGTTCTTC. This encodes CASSPESDNEQFF. The rearrangement links TRBV7-2 to TRBJ2-1; D gene unclear. This CDR3 contains 13 residues. The germline V gene encodes CDR1 SGHTA and CDR2 FQGNSA. V was pared by 5 bases and J by 5 bases, with 10 bases between.

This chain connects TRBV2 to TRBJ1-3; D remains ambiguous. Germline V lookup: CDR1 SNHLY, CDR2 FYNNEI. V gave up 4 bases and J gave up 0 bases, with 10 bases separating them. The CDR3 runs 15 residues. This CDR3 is CASSGTTSSGNTIYF. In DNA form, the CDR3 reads TGTGCCAGCAGTGGGACCACGAGCTCTGGAAACACCATATATTTT.

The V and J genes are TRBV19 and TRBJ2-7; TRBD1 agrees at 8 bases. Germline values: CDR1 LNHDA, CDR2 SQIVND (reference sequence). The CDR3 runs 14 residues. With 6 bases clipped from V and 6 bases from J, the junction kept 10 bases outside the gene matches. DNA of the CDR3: TGTGCCAGTAGACCCCAGGGGGCTTTTGGCGAGCAGTACTTC. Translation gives CASRPQGAFGEQYF.

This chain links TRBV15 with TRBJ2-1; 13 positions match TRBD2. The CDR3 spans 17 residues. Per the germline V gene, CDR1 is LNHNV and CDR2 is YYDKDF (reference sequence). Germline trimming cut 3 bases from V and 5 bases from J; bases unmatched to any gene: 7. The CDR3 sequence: CATSRTTSGRANNEQFF. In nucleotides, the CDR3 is TGTGCCACCAGCAGGACCACTAGCGGGAGGGCCAACAATGAGCAGTTCTTC.

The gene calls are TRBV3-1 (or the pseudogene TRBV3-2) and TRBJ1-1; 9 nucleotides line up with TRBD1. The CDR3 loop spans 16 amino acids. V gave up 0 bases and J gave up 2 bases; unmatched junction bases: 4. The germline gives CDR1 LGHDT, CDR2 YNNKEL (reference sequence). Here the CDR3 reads CASSQDETGGNTEAFF. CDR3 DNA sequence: TGTGCCAGCAGCCAAGACGAGACAGGGGGAAACACTGAAGCTTTCTTT.

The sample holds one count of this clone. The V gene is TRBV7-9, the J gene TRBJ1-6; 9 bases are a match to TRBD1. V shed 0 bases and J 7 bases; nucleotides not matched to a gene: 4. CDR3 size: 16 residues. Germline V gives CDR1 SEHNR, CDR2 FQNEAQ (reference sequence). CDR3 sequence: CASSLAGGTGNSPLHF. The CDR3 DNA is TGTGCCAGCAGCTTAGCAGGGGGGACAGGGAATTCACCCCTCCACTTT. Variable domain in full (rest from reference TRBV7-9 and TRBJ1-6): DTGVSQNPRHKITKRGQNVTFRCDPISEHNRLYWYRQTLGQGPEFLTYFQNEAQLEKSRLLSDRFSAERPKGSFSTLEIQRTEQGDSAMYLCASSLAGGTGNSPLHFGNGTRLTVT.

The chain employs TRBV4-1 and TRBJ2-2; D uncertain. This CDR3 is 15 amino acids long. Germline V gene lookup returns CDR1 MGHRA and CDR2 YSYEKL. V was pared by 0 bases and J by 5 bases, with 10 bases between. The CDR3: CASSQDPGRTGELFF. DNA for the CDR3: TGCGCCAGCAGCCAAGATCCGGGCCGGACCGGGGAGCTGTTTTTT.

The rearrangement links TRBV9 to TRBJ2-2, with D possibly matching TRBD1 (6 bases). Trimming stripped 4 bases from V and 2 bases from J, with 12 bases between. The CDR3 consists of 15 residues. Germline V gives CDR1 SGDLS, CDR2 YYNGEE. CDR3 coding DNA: TGTGCCAGCAGCCCACTGGACAGAAACACCGGGGAGCTGTTTTTT. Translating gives CASSPLDRNTGELFF.

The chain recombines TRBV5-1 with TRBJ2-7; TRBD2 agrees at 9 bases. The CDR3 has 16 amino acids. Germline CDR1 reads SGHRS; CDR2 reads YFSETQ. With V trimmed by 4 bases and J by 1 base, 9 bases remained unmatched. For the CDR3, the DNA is TGCGCCAGCAGCCGGATGGGACTAGCATTTTCCTACGAGCAGTACTTC. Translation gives CASSRMGLAFSYEQYF.